These 17 T cell receptor beta chains were sequenced from one sample in a study of T cell responses to AZD1222 COVID-19 vaccine. TCRdb keeps only in-frame clones here, not all; method: immunoSEQ multiplex PCR. Of roughly 97,000 clones in the sample, around nine tenths are singletons; the top ten hold 3.3%. Here the sequenced sample was peripheral blood, taken 28 days after the second dose of the MenACWY control vaccine. The receptors originated from an adult who received the MenACWY meningococcal vaccine as a control.

The chain carries TRBV9 and TRBJ2-2; TRBD1 is a possible D gene (5 bases). This CDR3 contains 13 residues. The germline V gene encodes CDR1 SGDLS and CDR2 YYNGEE. Trimming took 3 bases from V and 5 from J, leaving 8 bases between them. For the CDR3, the DNA is TGTGCCAGCAGCGCAGGGTTTACCGGGGAGCTGTTTTTT. Its translation: CASSAGFTGELFF.

The V call is TRBV5-5, the J call TRBJ1-1, with D unclear. V lost 1 base to trimming and J lost 0 bases, with 10 bases between them. This CDR3 spans 15 amino acids. Germline CDR1 SGHKS, CDR2 YYEKEE (reference sequence). CDR3 residues: CASSLTVRMNTEAFF. The CDR3 coding sequence is TGTGCCAGCAGCTTGACTGTAAGAATGAACACTGAAGCTTTCTTT.

The chain employs TRBV19 and TRBJ1-5; D is ambiguous. The CDR3 totals 15 residues. V lost 6 bases and J 0 bases, leaving 12 bases between the germline ends. Germline V gene lookup returns CDR1 LNHDA and CDR2 SQIVND (reference sequence). The CDR3 coding sequence is TGTGCCAGTAGGGGATTGGACTTTAGCAATCAGCCCCAGCATTTT. Its translation: CASRGLDFSNQPQHF.

This clone was seen once. The chain has TRBV6-2 or TRBV6-3 and TRBJ2-5; tentatively, D is TRBD1 (6 bases). V shed 2 bases and J shed 5 bases, with 15 bases lying between them. Germline assignment: CDR1 MNHEY and CDR2 SVGEGT. The CDR3 length is 15 residues. This CDR3 is CASSYPHRASETQYF. Here the CDR3 DNA reads TGTGCCAGCAGTTACCCTCACAGGGCGTCCGAGACCCAGTACTTC.

The genes are TRBV5-1 and TRBJ2-7, with a weak D call TRBD1 (6 bases). The length of the CDR3 is 15 residues. V lost 0 bases, J lost 1 base, and 11 bases lay in between. CDR1 and CDR2 from the germline V gene are SGHRS and YFSETQ. The CDR3 here is CASSLGTAESYEQYF. In DNA form, the CDR3 reads TGCGCCAGCAGCTTGGGGACAGCCGAATCCTACGAGCAGTACTTC.

The genes are TRBV20-1 and TRBJ1-2, with 7 positions matching TRBD1. Germline V lookup: CDR1 DFQATT, CDR2 SNEGSKA (reference sequence). The V and J ends lost 5 bases and 6 bases, in that order; junction bases with no gene match: 9. The CDR3 runs to 13 residues. In DNA form, the CDR3 reads TGCAGTGCTGGTGACCGGGACAGCAATGGCTACACCTTC. Its protein is CSAGDRDSNGYTF.

The chain recombines TRBV6-5 with TRBJ1-5; no clear D. The CDR3 spans 13 residues. V was clipped by 2 bases and J by 9 bases, with 11 bases between them. Germline loops: CDR1 MNHEY, CDR2 SVGAGI. The chain's CDR3 is CASSYLREGPQHF. In DNA form, the CDR3 reads TGTGCCAGCAGTTACCTCCGGGAGGGGCCCCAGCATTTT.

This sequence joins TRBV7-8 and TRBJ2-7; TRBD2 might be the D (6 bases). The V gene lost 5 bases and the J gene lost 0 bases, with 11 bases spanning the gap. The CDR3 loop spans 14 amino acids. Germline V gene data show CDR1 as SGHVS and CDR2 as FQNEAQ. CDR3 DNA: TGTGCCAGCAGCCCGTTAGCGGCCTCCTACGAGCAGTACTTC. Translating gives CASSPLAASYEQYF.

The V and J genes are TRBV5-1 and TRBJ2-3; D gene unclear. V lost 3 bases and J 3 bases, leaving 14 bases between the germline ends. The CDR3 is made up of 15 amino acids. The germline CDR1 and CDR2 sequences are SGHRS and YFSETQ. The CDR3 DNA follows: TGCGCCAGCAGCTATTCATTCGAAGGGACAGATACGCAGTATTTT. This sequence encodes CASSYSFEGTDTQYF.

This rearrangement joins TRBV10-1 to TRBJ2-7; the match to TRBD1 covers 7 bases. Losses at the gene ends were 4 bases for V and 3 bases for J; bases not matched to a gene: 9. CDR1 is WNHNN and CDR2 is SYGVQD in the germline V gene (reference sequence). The CDR3 length is 15 residues. The CDR3 DNA is TGCGCCAGCAGTGGACGGACAGGCGACCTCTACGAGCAGTACTTC. It translates to CASSGRTGDLYEQYF.

The chain uses TRBV7-3 and TRBJ2-7, with D tentatively TRBD2 (5 bases). Per germline, CDR1 SGHTA and CDR2 FQGTGA. This CDR3 region has 15 residues. Trimming shortened V by 2 bases and J by 0 bases, and 11 bases separated the two germline ends. As DNA, the CDR3 is TGTGCCAGCAGCTTAGGCGGCGGGTCCTCCTACGAGCAGTACTTC. Translated, it gives CASSLGGGSSYEQYF.

The rearrangement joins TRBV7-3 to TRBJ2-1, with no clear D. Germline V gene data show CDR1 as SGHTA and CDR2 as FQGTGA. Trimming cost V 2 bases and J 8 bases, with 10 bases left between them. CDR3 length: 13 residues. The CDR3 DNA reads as TGTGCCAGCAGCTTATGGGTGGGCGATGAGCAGTTCTTC. Amino acid sequence: CASSLWVGDEQFF.

This clone was seen just once. The chain carries TRBV10-3 and TRBJ2-2; weak D call: TRBD2 (6 bases). V shed 1 base and J shed 2 bases, with 8 bases lying between them. Per germline, CDR1 ENHRY and CDR2 SYGVKD. This CDR3 comprises 15 residues. CDR3 sequence: CAISEWGVNTGELFF. CDR3 bases: TGTGCCATCAGTGAGTGGGGGGTCAACACCGGGGAGCTGTTTTTT.

V and J are TRBV30 and TRBJ1-2, with D perhaps matching TRBD1 (5 bases). CDR1 is GTSNPN, CDR2 SVGIG, per germline (reference sequence). The ends were cut back, 5 bases at V and 8 bases at J, with 15 bases in the middle. CDR3 length: 12 residues. CDR3 bases: TGTGCCTGGTCAGGGACGGTGGGCGGCTACACCTTC. This codes for CAWSGTVGGYTF.

The chain has TRBV4-1 and TRBJ1-5, with unresolved D. V lost 0 bases and J lost 1, with 13 bases in between. CDR1 MGHRA and CDR2 YSYEKL come from the germline V gene. The CDR3 is made up of 17 amino acids. The CDR3 sequence is CASSQDLPGLSNQPQHF. The CDR3 bases are TGCGCCAGCAGCCAAGATCTCCCCGGGTTGAGCAATCAGCCCCAGCATTTT.

The CDR3 is CASSWDSFYEQYF. CDR3 DNA: TGTGCCAGCAGCTGGGACAGCTTCTACGAGCAGTACTTC. The rearrangement joins TRBV11-2 to TRBJ2-7, with TRBD1 matching over 7 bases. V lost 4 bases to trimming and J lost 3 bases; unmatched junction nucleotides: 3. CDR3 size: 13 residues. Germline V gives CDR1 SGHAT, CDR2 FQNNGV.

This clone appeared once. V and J are TRBV5-1 and TRBJ2-7; unclear D gene. The CDR3 runs 14 residues. CDR1 is SGHRS and CDR2 is YFSETQ in the germline V gene. V lost 2 bases and J 2 bases, leaving 11 bases between the germline ends. CDR3 in amino acids: CASSLPGSTYEQYF. The CDR3 DNA follows: TGCGCCAGCAGCTTACCCGGGTCTACCTACGAGCAGTACTTC.